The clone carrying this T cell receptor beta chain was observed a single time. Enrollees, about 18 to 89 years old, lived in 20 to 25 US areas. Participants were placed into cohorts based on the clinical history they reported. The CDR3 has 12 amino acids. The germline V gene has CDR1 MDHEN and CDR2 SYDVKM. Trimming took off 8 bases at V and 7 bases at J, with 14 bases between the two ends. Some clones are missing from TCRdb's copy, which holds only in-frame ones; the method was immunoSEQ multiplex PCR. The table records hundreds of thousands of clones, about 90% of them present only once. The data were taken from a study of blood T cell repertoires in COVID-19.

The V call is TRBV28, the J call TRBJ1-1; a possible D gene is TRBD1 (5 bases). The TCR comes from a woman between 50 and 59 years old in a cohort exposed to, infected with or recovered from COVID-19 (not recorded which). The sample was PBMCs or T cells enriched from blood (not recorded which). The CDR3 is CASYLRGGEAFF. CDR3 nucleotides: TGTGCCAGCTACCTAAGGGGTGGTGAAGCTTTCTTT.